This T cell receptor beta chain was found in a study of shared T cell receptors in the human thymus. The CDR3 contains 13 residues. The ends were cut back, 3 bases at V and 0 bases at J, with 6 bases in the middle. Germline CDR1 SGHVS, CDR2 FNYEAQ. Produced via immunoSEQ multiplex PCR; TCRdb's table is partial and in-frame only. The sample has 650,000 to 950,000 clones; approximately 83% are singletons. This clone was picked up one time. These records were also assigned to another study, of human thymus T cells. That source notes: It was healthy Finnish infants having corrective surgery for congenital heart defects who were the donors. The thymus tissue came from resections taken during corrective heart surgery. An apparent bias in V and J gene usage was seen in thymic and blood repertoires. Related reports documented highly overlapping thymic repertoires among unrelated individuals.

The rearrangement uses TRBV7-6 and TRBJ2-7, with a possible D match to TRBD1 (5 bases). This TCR derives from a girl less than two years old with a congenital heart defect. The material sequenced was thymocytes. CDR3 loop: CASSFDSSYEQYF. The CDR3 DNA is TGTGCCAGCAGCTTCGACAGCTCCTACGAGCAGTACTTC. Complete variable domain (other parts from reference TRBV7-6 and TRBJ2-7): GAGVSQSPRYKVTKRGQDVALRCDPISGHVSLYWYRQALGQGPEFLTYFNYEAQQDKSGLPNDRFSAERPEGSISTLTIQRTEQRDSAMYRCASSFDSSYEQYFGPGTRLTVT.